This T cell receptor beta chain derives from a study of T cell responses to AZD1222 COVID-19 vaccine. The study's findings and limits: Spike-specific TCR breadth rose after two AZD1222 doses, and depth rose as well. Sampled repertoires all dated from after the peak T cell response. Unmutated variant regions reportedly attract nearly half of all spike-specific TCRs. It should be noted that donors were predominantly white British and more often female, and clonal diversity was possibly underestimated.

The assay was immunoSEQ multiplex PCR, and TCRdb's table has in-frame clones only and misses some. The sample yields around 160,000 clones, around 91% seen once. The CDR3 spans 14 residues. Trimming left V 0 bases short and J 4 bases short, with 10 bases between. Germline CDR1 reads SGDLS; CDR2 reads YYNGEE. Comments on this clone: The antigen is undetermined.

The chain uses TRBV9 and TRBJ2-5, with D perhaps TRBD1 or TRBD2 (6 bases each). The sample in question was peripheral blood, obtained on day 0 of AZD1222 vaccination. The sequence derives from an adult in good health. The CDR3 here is CASSVAGASETQYF. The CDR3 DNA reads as TGTGCCAGCAGCGTAGCGGGGGCCTCAGAGACCCAGTACTTC.